The T cell receptor (beta chain) under discussion was sequenced for a study of blood T cells in healthy people across ages. Germline V gene sequence: CDR1 MNHNY, CDR2 SVGAGI (reference sequence). This CDR3 has 16 amino acids. V lost 0 bases and J lost 7; bases outside the gene matches: 10. This clonotype was counted many times. The use of a sample-barcoded 5' primer and a J-beta primer mix characterized a second PCR of about 6 to 11 cycles. A template-switch adaptor that had 12 random nucleotides put a tag on each cDNA molecule. Using its own MiXCR run on the 5' RACE reads, TCRdb lists one record per CDR3 protein. Seen here are about 700,000 distinct CDR3 sequences, approximately 29% observed once, and the top ten hold 15%.

This chain connects TRBV6-6 to TRBJ2-7; TRBD1 agrees at 9 bases. This sequence was found in a woman aged 80 or older in good health. The sequenced material came from blood. This CDR3 is CASSYSPGTGLREQYF. CDR3 in DNA: TGTGCCAGCAGTTACTCGCCAGGGACAGGGCTGAGAGAGCAGTACTTC.